This T cell receptor beta chain was identified in a study of vaccination effects on CD4 cells after COVID-19. Study background: Sample provision by two convalescent patients occurred 16 days and one week before vaccination. Overall study findings and caveats: For convalescents, most of the spike-reactive clones seen post-vaccine were new vaccine-induced clones.

This table comes from immunoSEQ multiplex PCR, and its TCRdb copy is limited to in-frame clones, with some not included. The sample records approximately 70,000 clones, around 70% being singletons. V shed 6 bases and J 0 bases; nucleotides not matched to a gene: 4. This CDR3 has 16 amino acids. CDR1 and CDR2 (germline): SNHLY, FYNNEI. On this clone itself: Its specificity is not known.

Peptide-pool stimulation followed by sequencing identified expanded antigen-specific CD4+ clonotypes in the ViraFEST assay. The authors isolated CD4+ T cells after around nine days of culture. This person caught SARS-CoV-2 sometime from March to December 2020, and PCR testing confirmed the infection. Cultures of 2 million or so PBMC per well contained about 10 IU/ml IL-2 plus 10 ug/ml peptides. The sample in question was CD4+ T cells from PBMCs cultured with HIV peptides, obtained before COVID-19 vaccination. The subset is: HIV-1 Nef peptide pool negative control/reference culture. The sequence was obtained from a human donor who had a prior SARS-CoV-2 infection. The chain employs TRBV2 and TRBJ2-5; 13 bases align to TRBD2. CDR3 loop: CASSRGTSGDQETQYF. In DNA form, the CDR3 reads TGTGCCAGCAGCCGCGGGACTAGCGGGGACCAAGAGACCCAGTACTTC.